This T cell receptor beta chain was identified during a study of cytomegalovirus exposure and HLA in healthy donors (dated by TCRdb to the late 2010s). Describing the broader study: In an earlier analysis of 587 of the donors, less than 350 Gb of sequence data and some 120 million unique TCR beta sequences from 150 million to 200 million T cells were reported. An early release that covered fewer than 800 HLA-typed donors contained 250 to 350 gigabases of sequencing data and 85 million to 100 million unique TCR sequences. Among the roughly 400 genotyped donors, around 81% belonged to the genetic ancestry cluster associated with self-reported Caucasian donors. The study was designed to test whether signatures of past pathogen exposure could be identified by cataloging public T cell receptors. The T cell repertoires of around 670 subjects were profiled by immunosequencing and related to cytomegalovirus serostatus. In addition to the first cohort of roughly 700 subjects, a separate validation cohort of over 90 different subjects was used. High-throughput TCR immunosequencing, statistical association of individual TCRs with disease status, and machine learning were combined to predict cytomegalovirus infection status. A later analysis re-examined previously published TCR beta repertoires from more than 550 donors and added high-resolution HLA genotyping to investigate patterns of TCR occurrence. In the later analysis, no new phenotypic data were used to find candidate immune exposures; instead, reliance was placed on TCR beta sequences and their occurrence across donors. To decide whether each TCR beta V gene segment behaved as functional or pseudogenic, an earlier analysis of 587 of the donors relied on high-throughput TCR beta sequencing. Donor age, sex, ethnicity and CMV serostatus were compiled together with the repertoire data. Genome-wide SNP genotypes for about three fifths of the roughly 670 donors were used in a later genetic analysis, which treated that subset as a discovery cohort. All discovery cohort repertoires had been generated on a single sequencing platform. HLA typing included class I and class II loci at four-digit resolution. Typing coverage varied by locus: about 629-630 donors for A, B, C, DRB1 and DQB1; around 560 for DQA1; more than 600 for DPA1; roughly 450 for DPB1. Several DR-DQ haplotypes were handled as single units for association and clustering because linkage in the cohort was strong. On average, around 240,000 unique TCR beta nucleotide sequences were sequenced per donor among about 400 genotyped donors of the cohort, with around 19% of those sequences being non-productive. On the study overall, not on this receptor specifically: When HLA alleles, especially DR and DQ, strongly co-occurred, attributing TCR associations to individual alleles was difficult. Because HLA typing was missing for some donors at each locus, association tests included only the typed subset. Linkage disequilibrium might explain the correlated functional status among segregating V segments, but an unknown experimental factor could not be ruled out. Because the 87-base-pair reads could not distinguish some IMGT-functional V segments, including TRBV6-2 and TRBV6-3, those segments were excluded. In a later genetic analysis, a missense DCLRE1C variant was associated with V-gene and J-gene trimming of TCR beta chains, and the association was replicated in an independent cohort. In both the original and validation cohorts, the classifier was reported to diagnose cytomegalovirus status with high specificity and sensitivity. A further reported finding was that TCR beta sequences accurately predicted the HLA-A and HLA-B alleles for most subjects in the first cohort. A later genetic analysis reported fewer N-insertions in productive TCRs among donors in an Asian-associated ancestry cluster than the approximately 670-donor mean. A later analysis associated 16,951 TCR beta sequences with specific HLA alleles at a false discovery rate of 0.05. A total of 150 to 200 TCR beta chains were listed by the study as associated with cytomegalovirus. Most TCR sequences were observed very rarely across donors, whereas some public TCRs were present in many individuals. The cohort was sequenced for TCR beta chains only, and without alpha or paired-chain data the features that could be detected were limited. About 17 rarely observed V segments, including chromosome 9 orphons, were excluded from the earlier analysis of about 610 of the donors because counts were too low. A later analysis reported that several top co-occurrence clusters appeared linked to parvovirus B19, influenza, CMV and Epstein-Barr virus. Roughly uniform sequencing depth across donors was assumed in presence/absence analyses, although this assumption may not hold. A later analysis found that HLA-associated TCR beta chains were more clonally expanded and had lower generation probabilities than equally common non-associated chains. In vitro tests confirmed that a few of the cytomegalovirus-associated TCR beta chains recognize cytomegalovirus antigens. The only immune exposure information available for the cohort was CMV serostatus. According to a later analysis, TCR association rates differed among HLA loci, with DRB1 alleles showing the most associated TCRs and HLA-C alleles showing the fewest. The sequencing pipeline was judged likely to have produced a cluster of highly shared sequence variants as a technical artifact. It was suggested by the authors that the approach could potentially be generalized to other disease states and immunological phenotypes. Broadly in line with IMGT annotations, most TCR beta V segments showed up in productive rearrangements about 87% or about 30% of the time in an earlier analysis of roughly 590 of the donors. A later analysis found that most CMV-associated TCR beta chains appeared HLA-restricted, with HLA associations seemingly driven largely by CMV exposure.

Concerning this clone itself: Its binding antigen is unknown. Base qualities were left out, and no much larger clone turns up one base away.

The cohort comprised 550 to 700 healthy bone marrow donors. All cohort members were sampled while nominally healthy, although unrecorded immune exposures were likely present. The donor was CMV seronegative and was included in the group of a few hundred seronegative cohort members. A peripheral blood sample was provided by each donor, and peripheral blood mononuclear cells were used for TCR beta sequencing. The Qiagen DNeasy Blood Extraction Kit was used to extract genomic DNA from the blood cell samples. Library preparation employed the immunoSEQ multiplex PCR assay. For the multiplex PCR, a mixture combining 60 forward primers for TCR Vbeta segments and 13 reverse primers for TCR Jbeta segments was used. Amplification of the CDR3 region of rearranged TCR beta genes was performed with a multiplex PCR assay on genomic DNA. Amplified TCR beta libraries were sequenced as 87-base-pair reads on the Illumina HiSeq System. For the original study's pipeline: In a later analysis, 80 million or so unique TCR beta chains were counted across the approximately 640 repertoires, and roughly 11 million of these chains were shared by at least two donors. To remove PCR and sequencing errors, raw reads were error-corrected and collapsed into unique sequences using a nearest-neighbor algorithm that merged closely related sequences. Alignment of CDR3 sequences to IMGT reference sequences was used to assign V, D and J gene segments. Each retained sequence needed at least a six-nucleotide match to both a V gene segment and a J gene segment. Rearrangements were classified as productive when the CDR3 lacked stop codons and remained in frame with V and J, and all other rearrangements were classified as non-productive. Following IMGT convention, CDR3 was defined as the stretch from the second conserved V-encoded cysteine to the conserved J-encoded phenylalanine. The earlier analysis of approximately 590 of the donors excluded any sequence lacking an unambiguous match to a single V gene segment. An earlier analysis of 450 to 650 of the donors called V segments functional above 56.7% productive rearrangements and segregating when the between-donor standard deviation exceeded 5%. A statistical classification framework was developed to diagnose cytomegalovirus status using the catalog of TCR beta chain sequences. A later analysis assigned V and J genes by comparing TCR nucleotide sequences with IMGT/GENE-DB human TR gene sequences. In a later analysis, CDR3 sequences and most-parsimonious VDJ recombination scenarios were assigned using the TCRdist pipeline. In a later analysis, each TCR beta chain was defined by its CDR3 amino acid sequence together with its V-gene family, and reads lacking a unique V-gene family were excluded. To address suspected cross-contamination and a sequencing artifact, a later analysis removed 592 highly shared, low-generation-probability nucleotide sequences. For each public chain, a later analysis derived a clonal expansion index from normalized ranks of inferred template counts within each repertoire. In a later analysis, generation probabilities were computed using a VDJ recombination model fitted to out-of-frame rearrangements, and the results were checked against IGoR. In a later analysis, TCR-TCR, TCR-HLA and TCR-CMV co-occurrence was scored with hypergeometric tests, and a repertoire-size bias correction was applied to TCR pairs. A later analysis estimated false discovery rates by permuting HLA or CMV assignments 20 times. In a later analysis, co-occurring TCRs were grouped using DBSCAN, with TCRdist sequence similarity added in when clustering inside HLA-allele-positive subsets. Co-occurrence clustering excluded repertoires with fewer than 30,000 or more than 120,000 public chains, plus five with anomalous nucleotide sharing. The source is immuneACCESS, and TCRdb retained only in-frame sequences with V and J called. Part of the clones is not carried over; for the studies checked, unresolved V genes explain less than half of this, and the remainder is unexplained. V, J and clone size are those of that table, while D and trimming were read from the DNA. Here the sample has roughly 150,000 clones; 76% occur a single time. The ten largest clones take up 2.5% to 3.5% of the sample.

Taken from cysteine to phenylalanine, the CDR3 has 15 residues. The kept DNA is CDR3 alone, 45 bases in frame from the first base. CDR1 and CDR2 were assigned from the germline V gene as SGHAT and FQNNGV. Germline trimming amounts to 3 bases on V and 1 base on J, with 3 as the count of junction bases outside the gene matches. Sequences were obtained from PBMCs. The sequence is built from TRBV11-2 and TRBJ2-7, and 10 junctional nucleotides match TRBD1. This sequence was found in a man between 40 and 49 years old in good health and CMV-seronegative. The DNA reads as follows: TGTGCCAGCAGCTTCGGGACAGGGGCATCCTACGAGCAGTACTTC. This codes for CASSFGTGASYEQYF.